This T cell receptor beta chain was captured by sequencing in a study of CD8+ T cells in alopecia areata. Study-wide background: People stayed on tofacitinib for 6 to 18 months, then stopped the drug for 6 months. Study-level points and caveats: Mice showed clearer TCR sharing than patients did, a gap that was possibly HLA-related.

In germline, CDR1 is LGHNA, CDR2 YNFKEQ. Unmatched junction bases numbered 10, after V lost 2 bases and J lost 0 bases. CDR3 length equals 19 residues. Treatment noted: oral pan-JAK inhibitor, 5-10 mg twice daily. In the case of this clone: Antigen unknown.

Once RNA had been extracted, it was reverse transcribed into cDNA to act as the sequencing template. Repertoires were generated with immunoSEQ multiplex PCR, while TCRdb's copy carries only in-frame clones and drops some. This table has fewer than 110,000 clones, less than 90% appearing once. The chain links TRBV4-2 to TRBJ2-1; 10 bases map to TRBD2. The sequencing used CD8+ T cells sorted from blood, collected at week 24, from a patient treated with tofacitinib. The sequence was obtained from a human donor with alopecia areata. DNA for the CDR3: TGTGCCAGCAGCCAATTTCTAGCGGGGGCCCCGTACTCCTACAATGAGCAGTTCTTC. Its translation is CASSQFLAGAPYSYNEQFF.